This TCR beta chain was retrieved from a study of blood T cells in healthy people across ages. Study-wide points: A roughly linear fall in TCR beta diversity per million T cells was seen with increasing age.

This CDR3 has 12 amino acids. The germline V gene has CDR1 SGHAT and CDR2 FQNNGV. The V and J ends lost 5 bases and 2 bases, in that order; junction bases with no gene match: 0. Aged roughly 6 to 90, donors were systemically healthy Caucasians from Russia. Each donor's blood draw was roughly 10 milliliters of peripheral blood. Alongside a J-beta primer mix, a sample-barcoded 5' primer served in a second PCR lasting about 7 to 12 cycles. Using its own MiXCR run on the 5' RACE reads, TCRdb lists one record per CDR3 protein. This repertoire shows approximately 810,000 distinct CDR3 sequences, under 30% found once; its top ten account for 17%. The table lists this clonotype with many counts. No antigen is known for it.

The chain has TRBV11-2 and TRBJ2-7, with TRBD1 matching 7 bases. Sequenced material: blood. The source of this sequence is a woman at least 80 years old in good health. The DNA for the CDR3 is TGTGCCAGCAGCAGGGGGCCCTACGAGCAGTACTTC. Translated: CASSRGPYEQYF.